The present T cell receptor (beta chain) was sequenced within a study of shared clonotypes between healthy human individuals. Method: immunoSEQ multiplex PCR; TCRdb's copy keeps in-frame clones and lacks some. The sample has approximately 1.5 million clones; around 98.5% are singletons. Per the germline V gene, CDR1 is SGHRS and CDR2 is YFSETQ. The CDR3 sequence is 14 residues long. V was clipped by 7 bases and J by 0 bases, with 12 bases between them. The sequence derives from a man aged 25 to 40 in good health. Material for sequencing was naive CD4+ T cells sorted from blood. Subset noted: CD45RA+ positively selected. The chain has TRBV5-1 and TRBJ2-3; no clear D. The CDR3 protein is CASRRAASTDTQYF. The CDR3 DNA is TGCGCCAGCCGCCGGGCCGCAAGCACAGATACGCAGTATTTT.